The rows below give T cell receptor beta chains drawn from one sample of a study of cytomegalovirus exposure and HLA in healthy donors. Profiled with immunoSEQ multiplex PCR; TCRdb holds only in-frame clones, not every one. This table has nearly 110,000 clones, roughly 80% appearing once. Material for sequencing was PBMCs. The receptors stem from a man younger than 40 in good health and CMV-seronegative. CDR3s include the opening cysteine and the closing phenylalanine or tryptophan. D genes are given only for firm matches. Size tells how often a clone was seen (once, few, many) or the class of an expanded clone, and some rows leave it out.

TRBV27	TRBD1	TRBJ1-2	-	TGTGCCAGCAGCCTGACAGGGAACTATGGCTACACCTTC	CASSLTGNYGYTF
TRBV30	TRBD2	TRBJ2-2	-	TGTGCCTGGAGTGGAACCCGGACTAGCCTGGCGAACACCGGGGAGCTGTTTTTT	CAWSGTRTSLANTGELFF
TRBV29-1	TRBD1	TRBJ1-2	-	TGCAGCGTACGGGGGACAGGGGGCGGTGAGGGCTACACCTTC	CSVRGTGGGEGYTF
TRBV6-9	TRBD2	TRBJ2-7	-	TGTGCCAGCAGCCCCGGGACTAGCGCCTACGAGCAGTACTTC	CASSPGTSAYEQYF
TRBV9	-	TRBJ1-5	-	TGTGCCAGCAGCGTCGGGGGATATCAGCCCCAGCATTTT	CASSVGGYQPQHF
TRBV18	TRBD1	TRBJ2-1	-	TGTGCCAGCTCACCCGGGACAGCGTACAATGAGCAGTTCTTC	CASSPGTAYNEQFF
TRBV2	TRBD1	TRBJ1-1	-	TGTGCCAGCATTGACCCCGACAGGGCGCGAGCGGAAGCTTTCTTT	CASIDPDRARAEAFF
TRBV4-2	TRBD2	TRBJ2-2	-	TGTGCCAGCAGCCAAGTAGCTAGCGGGGGACTCACCGGGGAGCTGTTTTTT	CASSQVASGGLTGELFF
TRBV9	-	TRBJ2-2	-	TGTGCCAGCAGCGTAGGCGGGGTCTCGGCGGGGGAGCTGTTTTTT	CASSVGGVSAGELFF
TRBV2	-	TRBJ2-6	-	TGTGCCAGCAGTTCCCCCTTATCGACAGCGCACTCTGGGGCCAACGTCCTGACTTTC	CASSSPLSTAHSGANVLTF
TRBV29-1	TRBD1	TRBJ2-7	-	TGCAGCGTATTGACAGGGGGCGACTACGAGCAGTACTTC	CSVLTGGDYEQYF
TRBV30	-	TRBJ1-2	-	TGTGCCTGGAGTGTCGGGAAGGCCCTGAGATACACCTTC	CAWSVGKALRYTF
TRBV28	-	TRBJ1-5	-	TGTGCCAGCAGTGGCGGGCTCCTGCCCCAGCATTTT	CASSGGLLPQHF
TRBV11-2	TRBD2	TRBJ2-1	-	TGTGCCAGCAGCCTTGAACGGACTAGTACTCGCCACGGGGAGCAGTTCTTC	CASSLERTSTRHGEQFF
TRBV10-1	-	TRBJ1-1	few	TGCGCCAGCAGTGAGTCAGGACTGCTCACTGAAGCTTTCTTT	CASSESGLLTEAFF
TRBV28	TRBD2	TRBJ2-5	-	TGTGCCAGCTCCATAGCGGGATCCGACCAAGAGACCCAGTACTTC	CASSIAGSDQETQYF
TRBV30	-	TRBJ1-1	-	TGTGCCTGGAGAGAGGGCAGCAACACTGAAGCTTTCTTT	CAWREGSNTEAFF
TRBV5-1	TRBD1	TRBJ2-1	once	TGCGCCAGCAGCTTGGGGGACAGGGATTACAATGAGCAGTTCTTC	CASSLGDRDYNEQFF
TRBV29-1	TRBD2	TRBJ2-7	-	TGCAGCGTTGAGGGACTAGCGGGAGGCTACGAGCAGTACTTC	CSVEGLAGGYEQYF
TRBV19	TRBD1	TRBJ2-7	-	TGTGCCAGTAGTTCACGGGACAGGGTACGCGAGCAGTACTTC	CASSSRDRVREQYF
TRBV30	-	TRBJ1-1	-	TGTGCCTGGAGAAGGGGGGGGTACACTGAAGCTTTCTTT	CAWRRGGYTEAFF
TRBV11-3	-	TRBJ2-3	-	TGTGCCAGCAGCTTAGGCCGACTAGACACAGATACGCAGTATTTT	CASSLGRLDTDTQYF
TRBV4-2	TRBD2	TRBJ2-5	-	TGTGCCAGCAGCCCGCCTAGCGGGATGGGTGAGACCCAGTACTTC	CASSPPSGMGETQYF
TRBV7-3	-	TRBJ2-3	-	TGTGCCAGCACCCATGGCGGGGGCACAGATACGCAGTATTTT	CASTHGGGTDTQYF
TRBV10-3	-	TRBJ2-7	-	TGTGCCATCAGTGAGTCGGAGGGTATGGGGTACGAGCAGTACTTC	CAISESEGMGYEQYF
TRBV11-2	TRBD1	TRBJ1-6	-	TGTGCCAGCAGCTTAGCACAGGGGGATTCACCCCTCCACTTT	CASSLAQGDSPLHF
TRBV5-1	TRBD1	TRBJ2-1	-	TGCGCCAGCAGCTTGGTGCCATCCACCGGGACAGTAAACAATGAGCAGTTCTTC	CASSLVPSTGTVNNEQFF
TRBV10-3	-	TRBJ1-5	-	TGTGCCATCAGTGAGATGGACAATTTGGCTCAGCCCCAGCATTTT	CAISEMDNLAQPQHF
TRBV2	TRBD1	TRBJ2-7	-	TGTGCCAGCAGTCTAGGGACAGGGAGTCACGAGCAGTACTTC	CASSLGTGSHEQYF
TRBV7-2	-	TRBJ1-1	-	TGTGCCAGCAGCGCGTGGTGGAGCACTGAAGCTTTCTTT	CASSAWWSTEAFF
TRBV19	-	TRBJ1-2	few	TGTGCCAGTAGTCCCTTACAGGAATGGGATGGCTACACCTTC	CASSPLQEWDGYTF
TRBV29-1	-	TRBJ2-5	-	TGCAGCGTTGAAGACCAGGGGCGGCAAGAGACCCAGTACTTC	CSVEDQGRQETQYF
TRBV7-8	TRBD2	TRBJ2-7	-	TGTGCCAGCAGCTTAGAAAATCTAGCGGACTACGAGCAGTACTTC	CASSLENLADYEQYF
TRBV9	TRBD1	TRBJ1-1	-	TGTGCCAGCAGCGTTACAGGGGGCCTTTCTGAAGCTTTCTTT	CASSVTGGLSEAFF
TRBV4-1	-	TRBJ1-1	-	TGCGCCAGCAGCCAAGATACAGCAATGAACACTGAAGCTTTCTTT	CASSQDTAMNTEAFF
TRBV30	TRBD1	TRBJ1-4	-	TGTGCCTGGAGTAGGGACAGGAGAAATGAAAAACTGTTTTTT	CAWSRDRRNEKLFF
TRBV28	-	TRBJ2-7	few	TGTGCCAGCAGCCGGGACACCCCCCCCTACGAGCAGTACTTC	CASSRDTPPYEQYF
TRBV7-6	-	TRBJ2-2	-	TGTGCCAGCAGCTCCCTCGGGATGAGGGTGGGTGGCACCGGGGAGCTGTTTTTT	CASSSLGMRVGGTGELFF